This T cell receptor (beta chain) came from a study of cytomegalovirus exposure and HLA in healthy donors. The PCR used 60 Vbeta and 13 Jbeta primers. Assay: immunoSEQ multiplex PCR; the TCRdb copy retains only in-frame clones and omits some. The sample lists 90,000 to 120,000 clones, approximately 80% occurring once. This clone was seen a few times. This CDR3 spans 13 amino acids. V was pared by 8 bases and J by 0 bases, with 10 bases between. Germline CDR1 KGHSH, CDR2 LQKENI. The sequencing sample was made of PBMCs. This sequence originates from a male donor in good health and CMV-seronegative. V gene TRBV18 combines with J gene TRBJ1-1; a possible D gene is TRBD1 (5 bases). This CDR3 reads CASTDSMNTEAFF. CDR3 in DNA: TGTGCCAGCACAGACAGTATGAACACTGAAGCTTTCTTT.